One and the same sample provided the 19 T cell receptor beta chains below, sequenced in a study of T cell repertoires in cytomegalovirus infection (dated by TCRdb to between 2017 and 2020). Instrument used: Illumina HiSeq 1500. Starting from the raw public reads, TCRdb applied fastp trimming at Q25, assembled clones with MiXCR and retained in-frame beta chains. Identical CDR3 proteins give one entry, which carries the most common genes and DNA. A total of 500,000 or so distinct CDR3 sequences appear in this sample, 16% of them only once. The top ten hold 20% to 30% of the sample. The sequenced sample consisted of CD8+ T cells from PBMCs. These TCRs come from a human donor in good health (CMV status not recorded). Some clones in this sample may be carry-over from other donors' samples.

A remark on this clonotype: The junction shows a germline mismatch at one end, possibly a read error. The chain combines TRBV20-1 with TRBJ1-1, with a weak D call TRBD1 (5 bases). The germline V gene has CDR1 DFQATT and CDR2 SNEGSKA (reference sequence). The CDR3 contains 13 residues. The CDR3 sequence is CSAGDWMKTEAFF. In DNA form, the CDR3 reads TGCAGTGCTGGGGACTGGATGAAAACTGAAGCTTTCTTT.

This clonotype was counted many times. The chain uses TRBV27 and TRBJ1-6; D is unclear. The V and J ends lost 0 bases and 7 bases respectively, with 25 bases between them. Germline V gene sequence: CDR1 MNHEY, CDR2 SMNVEV (reference sequence). The CDR3 spans 20 residues. Written as DNA, the CDR3 is TGTGCCAGCAGTTTATCCCACCCGAGAATCCGCCGACGGGAGAATTCACCCCTCCACTTT. It encodes CASSLSHPRIRRRENSPLHF.

The V and J genes are TRBV29-1 and TRBJ2-7; 7 bases map to TRBD1. Germline V gives CDR1 SQVTM, CDR2 ANQGSEA. V lost 7 bases, J lost 1 base, and 10 bases stayed unmatched. The CDR3 totals 14 residues. DNA of the CDR3: TGCAGCGGAGGGGACAGCTATTTGTCCTACGAGCAGTACTTC. The encoded protein is CSGGDSYLSYEQYF.

Remarks on this clonotype: A much more abundant neighbour one base away suggests this may be a read error. V usage is TRBV4-1 and J usage is TRBJ1-1; tentatively, D is TRBD1 (6 bases). CDR1 is MGHRA, CDR2 YSYEKL, per germline. This CDR3 region has 17 residues. V lost 2 bases and J lost 2, with 18 bases in between. The CDR3 here is CASSQYNRTDINTEAFF. The CDR3 DNA is TGCGCCAGCAGCCAATACAACCGGACAGATATCAACACTGAAGCTTTCTTT.

The chain carries TRBV28 and TRBJ2-7; D tentatively fits TRBD1 or TRBD2 (5 bases each). Germline loops: CDR1 MDHEN, CDR2 SYDVKM. The CDR3 runs to 15 residues. With 5 bases removed from V and 0 bases from J, the gap between germline ends came to 14 bases. The DNA for the CDR3 is TGTGCCAGCAGTCGTGCCGGGGCCCGCTCCTACGAGCAGTACTTC. Translated, it gives CASSRAGARSYEQYF. Based on the CDR3 plus reference TRBV28 and TRBJ2-7, the full variable domain is DVKVTQSSRYLVKRTGEKVFLECVQDMDHENMFWYRQDPGLGLRLIYFSYDVKMKEKGDIPEGYSVSREKKERFSLILESASTNQTSMYLCASSRAGARSYEQYFGPGTRLTVT.

This clonotype was seen many times. The chain couples TRBV7-9 to TRBJ1-6; D not resolved. Trimming stripped 3 bases from V and 7 bases from J, with 13 bases between. Per the germline V gene, CDR1 is SEHNR and CDR2 is FQNEAQ (reference sequence). This CDR3 comprises 15 residues. CDR3 amino acids: CASSFLENRNSPLHF. DNA for the CDR3: TGTGCCAGCAGCTTCCTTGAAAACAGAAATTCACCCCTCCACTTT. The full variable domain, with the rest looked up from reference TRBV7-9 and TRBJ1-6, is DTGVSQNPRHKITKRGQNVTFRCDPISEHNRLYWYRQTLGQGPEFLTYFQNEAQLEKSRLLSDRFSAERPKGSFSTLEIQRTEQGDSAMYLCASSFLENRNSPLHFGNGTRLTVT.

V and J are TRBV28 and TRBJ1-3; no clear D gene. Trimming took off 7 bases at V and 0 bases at J, with 13 bases between the two ends. This CDR3 comprises 15 residues. CDR1 and CDR2 (germline): MDHEN, SYDVKM. CDR3 region: CASTPSYGSGNTIYF. In DNA form, the CDR3 reads TGTGCCAGCACCCCCTCGTACGGCTCTGGAAACACCATATATTTT.

This clonotype was recorded many times. The chain employs TRBV4-2 and TRBJ2-1, with 8 bases lining up with TRBD2. CDR3 length equals 16 residues. Germline CDR1 and CDR2: LGHNA and YNFKEQ. V lost 2 bases to trimming and J lost 1 base; unmatched junction nucleotides: 4. CDR3 in DNA: TGTGCCAGCAGCCAATTAGCGGGGAGTTCCTACAATGAGCAGTTCTTC. It specifies CASSQLAGSSYNEQFF.

Remarks on this clonotype: Possible read error: a much larger clone is one base away. Without the conserved terminal phenylalanine or tryptophan, this CDR3 likely stems from a read error. The chain couples TRBV2 to TRBJ2-7, with TRBD1 matching over 7 bases. V trimming: 6 bases; J trimming: 3 bases; junction bases outside the gene matches: 11. This CDR3 spans 15 amino acids. Germline CDR1 and CDR2: SNHLY and FYNNEI. The CDR3 DNA reads as TGTGCCAGCAGCGCGCTTACAGGGGCCAACTACGAGCAGTACTTA. This encodes CASSALTGANYEQYL.

In regard to this clonotype: This may stem from a read error, because a much larger clone lies one nucleotide away. The conserved phenylalanine or tryptophan is not found at the CDR3 terminus, so this likely reflects a read error. The chain links TRBV7-3 to TRBJ1-2; no clear D. This CDR3 spans 13 amino acids. V gave up 5 bases and J gave up 5 bases, with 12 bases separating them. Per the germline V gene, CDR1 is SGHTA and CDR2 is FQGTGA. The CDR3 protein is CASSEFGLYGYTL. CDR3 nucleotide sequence: TGTGCCAGCAGCGAGTTTGGGTTATATGGCTACACCTTA.

The V and J genes are TRBV19 and TRBJ2-3; TRBD2 agrees at 11 bases. Germline lookup yields CDR1 LNHDA and CDR2 SQIVND (reference sequence). This CDR3 comprises 17 residues. After removal of 3 bases from V and 1 base from J, the junction contained 6 bases not matched to a gene. CDR3 in amino acids: CASSMKGTSGRTDTQYF. Written as DNA, the CDR3 is TGTGCCAGTAGTATGAAGGGGACTAGCGGACGCACAGATACGCAGTATTTT. The full variable domain, rest sourced from reference TRBV19 and TRBJ2-3, is DGGITQSPKYLFRKEGQNVTLSCEQNLNHDAMYWYRQDPGQGLRLIYYSQIVNDFQKGDIAEGYSVSREKKESFPLTVTSAQKNPTAFYLCASSMKGTSGRTDTQYFGPGTRLTVL.

Concerning this clonotype: At one boundary the junction diverges from the germline segment, which might be a read error. The chain couples TRBV15 to TRBJ2-1, with 9 positions matching TRBD1. The CDR3 is made up of 15 amino acids. The germline gives CDR1 LNHNV, CDR2 YYDKDF (reference sequence). This CDR3 is CTTSRIPTGGGEQFF. CDR3 coding DNA: TGTACCACCAGCAGGATCCCTACAGGGGGCGGTGAGCAGTTCTTC. Drawing the rest from reference TRBV15 and TRBJ2-1, the complete variable domain is DAMVIQNPRYQVTQFGKPVTLSCSQTLNHNVMYWYQQKSSQAPKLLFHYYDKDFNNEADTPDNFQSRRPNTSFCFLDIRSPGLGDTAMYLCTTSRIPTGGGEQFFGPGTRLTVL.

Only a few counts were recorded for this clonotype. The chain couples TRBV5-6 to TRBJ2-7; TRBD2 might be the D (5 bases). Germline lookup yields CDR1 SGHDT and CDR2 YYEEEE. This CDR3 contains 17 residues. Trimming shortened V by 0 bases and J by 3 bases, and 19 bases separated the two germline ends. The CDR3 DNA follows: TGTGCCAGCAGCTTGGCATTGCCCTTCCGGGAAAACTACGAGCAGTACTTC. Translating gives CASSLALPFRENYEQYF.

This clonotype has a count of ten or more. The rearrangement joins TRBV6-5 to TRBJ2-1; TRBD1 aligns across 8 bases. V was clipped by 0 bases and J by 6 bases; unmatched bases: 7. CDR3 size: 16 residues. CDR1 and CDR2 from the germline V gene are MNHEY and SVGAGI. The CDR3 sequence is CASSYSTGEVSNEQFF. The DNA for the CDR3 is TGTGCCAGCAGTTACTCGACAGGGGAGGTGAGCAATGAGCAGTTCTTC.

The chain has TRBV27 and TRBJ1-1; D is possibly TRBD1 (5 bases). Germline V CDR1 and CDR2: MNHEY, SMNVEV (reference sequence). The CDR3 has 16 residues. Trimming pared 4 bases from V and 0 bases from J, leaving 15 bases between. CDR3 sequence reads: CASSSPGGPLNTEAFF. CDR3 DNA: TGTGCCAGCAGTTCCCCCGGGGGTCCGTTGAACACTGAAGCTTTCTTT.

This clonotype was found a few times. This chain joins TRBV25-1 and TRBJ2-7; D remains unclear. Trimming shortened V by 5 bases and J by 7 bases, and 9 bases separated the two germline ends. CDR1 and CDR2 from the germline V gene are MGHDK and SYGVNS. The CDR3 is 11 residues long. The CDR3 loop is CASSWALEQYF. CDR3 in DNA: TGTGCCAGCAGTTGGGCCCTGGAGCAGTACTTC.

This clonotype came up a few times. The chain has TRBV7-3 and TRBJ2-2, with 8 bases lining up with TRBD1. V lost 5 bases and J lost 2; bases outside the gene matches: 7. CDR1 and CDR2 (germline): SGHTA, FQGTGA. The CDR3 is made up of 16 amino acids. The CDR3 bases are TGTGCCAGCAGCCCCCGGACAGGGCAAAACACCGGGGAGCTGTTTTTT. It encodes CASSPRTGQNTGELFF.

The table lists this clonotype with many counts. The chain recombines TRBV27 with TRBJ1-2; D possibly corresponds to TRBD1 (5 bases). Trimming removed 2 bases at V and 8 bases at J, with 18 bases between. The CDR3 extends over 15 amino acids. CDR1 and CDR2 from the germline V gene are MNHEY and SMNVEV (reference sequence). The CDR3 DNA reads as TGTGCCAGCAGTTTACTCCTGGGAGGGGCGGAGGGCTACACCTTC. Translating gives CASSLLLGGAEGYTF.

This clonotype was detected many times. This chain uses TRBV7-9 with TRBJ2-1; 7 nucleotides match TRBD1. The CDR3 has 15 amino acids. Per germline, CDR1 SEHNR and CDR2 FQNEAQ (reference sequence). V was clipped by 2 bases and J by 3 bases; unmatched bases: 4. DNA for the CDR3: TGTGCCAGCAGCTTAACGGGACAGTTCTACAATGAGCAGTTCTTC. Its translation: CASSLTGQFYNEQFF.